A single sample is the source of the 19 T cell receptor beta chains below, sequenced in a study of T cell responses to AZD1222 COVID-19 vaccine. Profiled with immunoSEQ multiplex PCR; TCRdb holds only in-frame clones, not every one. In the table there are 150,000 or so clones, roughly nine tenths of which are singletons. The sample consisted of peripheral blood, taken on day 0 of AZD1222 vaccination. The receptors originated from an adult in good health.

The count of this clone is one. The chain has TRBV5-1 and TRBJ1-1, with 7 bases aligning to TRBD1. This CDR3 has 15 residues. V was clipped by 6 bases and J by 1 base; unmatched bases: 9. Germline V CDR1 and CDR2: SGHRS, YFSETQ. The CDR3 here is CASTQRGQGNTEAFF. CDR3 coding DNA: TGCGCCAGCACCCAAAGGGGGCAGGGGAACACTGAAGCTTTCTTT. Drawing the rest from reference TRBV5-1 and TRBJ1-1, the complete variable domain is KAGVTQTPRYLIKTRGQQVTLSCSPISGHRSVSWYQQTPGQGLQFLFEYFSETQRNKGNFPGRFSGRQFSNSRSEMNVSTLELGDSALYLCASTQRGQGNTEAFFGQGTRLTVV.

The chain links TRBV10-2 to TRBJ2-2; 8 nucleotides align to TRBD2. With V trimmed by 6 bases and J by 1 base, 4 bases remained unmatched. The CDR3 totals 15 residues. The germline V gene has CDR1 WSHSY and CDR2 SAAADI. CDR3 coding DNA: TGCGCCAGCAGCATCCTAGCGGGGAACACCGGGGAGCTGTTTTTT. It specifies CASSILAGNTGELFF.

This chain links TRBV13 with TRBJ2-3; D perhaps matches TRBD1 (6 bases). The CDR3 runs 15 residues. Germline values: CDR1 PRHDT, CDR2 FYEKMQ (reference sequence). V lost 0 bases and J 2 bases, leaving 9 bases between the germline ends. The CDR3 protein is CASSLGQGFTDTQYF. The CDR3 nucleotides are TGTGCCAGCAGCTTAGGACAGGGATTCACAGATACGCAGTATTTT.

The chain combines TRBV28 with TRBJ2-1; D tentatively reads TRBD1 or TRBD2 (5 bases each). The V gene's germline CDR1 is MDHEN and CDR2 SYDVKM. V was shortened by 1 base and J by 7 bases, with 11 bases between the two germline ends. The CDR3 consists of 14 residues. For the CDR3, the DNA is TGTGCCAGCAGTTTATTGGGGGAACGGAATGAGCAGTTCTTC. It is translated as CASSLLGERNEQFF.

The chain links TRBV7-2 to TRBJ1-2; D is undetermined. CDR1 SGHTA and CDR2 FQGNSA come from the germline V gene. Trimming stripped 1 base from V and 2 bases from J, with 11 bases between. This CDR3 is 15 amino acids long. The CDR3 protein is CASSLDPSGNYGYTF. For the CDR3, the DNA is TGTGCCAGCAGCTTAGACCCCTCCGGGAACTATGGCTACACCTTC.

The chain couples TRBV5-1 to TRBJ2-7, with D possibly being TRBD1 or TRBD2 (5 bases each). Per the germline V gene, CDR1 is SGHRS and CDR2 is YFSETQ. The CDR3 consists of 16 residues. Trimming left V 4 bases short and J 0 bases short, with 17 bases between. CDR3 sequence: CASSRTGTDPSYEQYF. CDR3 DNA: TGCGCCAGCAGCAGAACTGGGACGGACCCCTCCTACGAGCAGTACTTC.

This chain links TRBV6-6 with TRBJ2-2; D call uncertain. Deletions cut 4 bases from V and 3 bases from J, with 9 bases between. The germline V gene has CDR1 MNHNY and CDR2 SVGAGI (reference sequence). The CDR3 length is 14 residues. Here the CDR3 DNA reads TGTGCCAGCAGTTCGCGACTCGACACCGGGGAGCTGTTTTTT. Residues: CASSSRLDTGELFF.

This clone appeared a single time. J is TRBJ1-5 and V is TRBV19; D may be TRBD1 (6 bases). Deletions cut 3 bases from V and 0 bases from J, with 18 bases between. This CDR3 comprises 18 residues. Germline V lookup: CDR1 LNHDA, CDR2 SQIVND (reference sequence). CDR3 coding DNA: TGTGCCAGTAGTATCGGTCTCAGGGGCTATAATAGCAATCAGCCCCAGCATTTT. This codes for CASSIGLRGYNSNQPQHF.

The chain recombines TRBV4-3 with TRBJ2-5, with no clear D. The CDR3 is made up of 16 amino acids. Germline V lookup: CDR1 LGHNA, CDR2 YSLEER. V was shortened by 0 bases and J by 6 bases, with 17 bases between the two germline ends. Here the CDR3 DNA reads TGCGCCAGCAGCCAAGAGGTCGTTACTCACCTGCAGACCCAGTACTTC. Translated, it gives CASSQEVVTHLQTQYF.

Notes on this clone: Other DNA sequences in the same sample also yield this CDR3. V and J are TRBV5-1 and TRBJ1-2; D is undetermined. This CDR3 is built from 14 residues. Germline assignment: CDR1 SGHRS and CDR2 YFSETQ. Trimming stripped 0 bases from V and 5 bases from J, with 11 bases between. The CDR3 region has the DNA TGCGCCAGCAGCTTGGAGGGCGCTGGGTATGGCTACACCTTC. Its translation: CASSLEGAGYGYTF.

The chain uses TRBV30 and TRBJ2-7; the D gene is possibly TRBD1 (5 bases). Germline V gene sequence: CDR1 GTSNPN, CDR2 SVGIG (reference sequence). The V gene lost 0 bases and the J gene lost 0 bases, with 6 bases spanning the gap. This CDR3 region has 13 residues. The CDR3 sequence is CAWSVGDSYEQYF. The CDR3 nucleotides are TGTGCCTGGAGTGTAGGGGACTCCTACGAGCAGTACTTC. Combining the CDR3 with reference TRBV30 and TRBJ2-7 gives the whole variable domain SQTIHQWPATLVQPVGSPLSLECTVEGTSNPNLYWYRQAAGRGLQLLFYSVGIGQISSEVPQNLSASRPQDRQFILSSKKLLLSDSGFYLCAWSVGDSYEQYFGPGTRLTVT.

In this sample, this clone turned up once. J is TRBJ2-7 and V is TRBV2; 7 bases agree with TRBD1. The CDR3 has 15 residues. Germline trimming cut 3 bases from V and 5 bases from J; bases unmatched to any gene: 10. CDR1 and CDR2 from the germline V gene are SNHLY and FYNNEI. The CDR3 DNA follows: TGTGCCAGCAGTGATATAGGGACAGATTATGACGAGCAGTACTTC. It encodes CASSDIGTDYDEQYF.

The chain links TRBV19 to TRBJ1-5; perhaps TRBD1 as D (5 bases). Per the germline V gene, CDR1 is LNHDA and CDR2 is SQIVND (reference sequence). The CDR3 has 15 residues. Trimming removed 5 bases from V and 0 bases from J, with 11 bases in between. The CDR3 DNA reads TGTGCCAGTAGTGCGACAGCTAATAGCAATCAGCCCCAGCATTTT. This codes for CASSATANSNQPQHF. The whole variable domain, remainder taken from reference TRBV19 and TRBJ1-5, is DGGITQSPKYLFRKEGQNVTLSCEQNLNHDAMYWYRQDPGQGLRLIYYSQIVNDFQKGDIAEGYSVSREKKESFPLTVTSAQKNPTAFYLCASSATANSNQPQHFGDGTRLSIL.

This clone was picked up a small number of times. The CDR3 sequence is CASSLERRLGNTIYF. The CDR3 DNA is TGTGCCAGCAGCTTAGAACGTAGGCTCGGAAACACCATATATTTT. V usage is TRBV11-2 and J usage is TRBJ1-3; D gene uncertain. This CDR3 is built from 15 residues. Germline V gives CDR1 SGHAT, CDR2 FQNNGV. V lost 0 bases to trimming and J lost 4 bases, with 10 bases between them.

The rearrangement links TRBV24-1 to TRBJ2-1, with a tentative D call TRBD1 (6 bases). Trimming stripped 3 bases from V and 3 bases from J, with 11 bases between. CDR1 KGHDR and CDR2 SFDVKD come from the germline V gene. CDR3 size: 15 residues. DNA of the CDR3: TGTGCCACCAGTGATAACAGGGCTATCTACAATGAGCAGTTCTTC. Its translation is CATSDNRAIYNEQFF.

The chain has TRBV6-2 or TRBV6-3 and TRBJ1-6; D remains ambiguous. Germline V CDR1 and CDR2: MNHEY, SVGEGT. The CDR3 contains 13 residues. V lost 2 bases and J lost 8, with 7 bases in between. Here the CDR3 DNA reads TGTGCCAGCAGTTACAGTCTGGATTCACCCCTCCACTTT. Its translation is CASSYSLDSPLHF.

CDR3 nucleotides: TGTGCCAGCAGCTCCTTTCAGGGGGCCATGATAGAGGGCTACACCTTC. Translating gives CASSSFQGAMIEGYTF. The chain couples TRBV7-2 to TRBJ1-2; 8 bases agree with TRBD1. V shed 4 bases and J 8 bases; nucleotides not matched to a gene: 15. Germline V gene sequence: CDR1 SGHTA, CDR2 FQGNSA. The CDR3 has 16 amino acids. Complete variable domain (other parts from reference TRBV7-2 and TRBJ1-2): GAGVSQSPSNKVTEKGKDVELRCDPISGHTALYWYRQSLGQGLEFLIYFQGNSAPDKSGLPSDRFSAERTGGSVSTLTIQRTQQEDSAVYLCASSSFQGAMIEGYTFGSGTRLTVV.

The chain is built from TRBV28 and TRBJ2-3; possibly TRBD2 for D (6 bases). The V gene's germline CDR1 is MDHEN and CDR2 SYDVKM. The CDR3 contains 14 residues. V was cut by 5 bases and J by 6 bases, with 15 bases left in between. The CDR3 nucleotides read TGTGCCAGCAGTAAACCGGGACTCTCCGATACGCAGTATTTT. Translating it yields CASSKPGLSDTQYF.

This rearrangement joins TRBV6-2 or TRBV6-3 to TRBJ2-6; 10 bases line up with TRBD2. The CDR3 has 19 residues. Germline V lookup: CDR1 MNHEY, CDR2 SVGEGT. J gave up 1 base and V 6 bases, and 12 bases lay outside the gene matches. CDR3 coding DNA: TGTGCCAGCAGCGCGGTAGCGGGGGGTGCCTGGTCTGGGGCCAACGTCCTGACTTTC. Translating gives CASSAVAGGAWSGANVLTF.